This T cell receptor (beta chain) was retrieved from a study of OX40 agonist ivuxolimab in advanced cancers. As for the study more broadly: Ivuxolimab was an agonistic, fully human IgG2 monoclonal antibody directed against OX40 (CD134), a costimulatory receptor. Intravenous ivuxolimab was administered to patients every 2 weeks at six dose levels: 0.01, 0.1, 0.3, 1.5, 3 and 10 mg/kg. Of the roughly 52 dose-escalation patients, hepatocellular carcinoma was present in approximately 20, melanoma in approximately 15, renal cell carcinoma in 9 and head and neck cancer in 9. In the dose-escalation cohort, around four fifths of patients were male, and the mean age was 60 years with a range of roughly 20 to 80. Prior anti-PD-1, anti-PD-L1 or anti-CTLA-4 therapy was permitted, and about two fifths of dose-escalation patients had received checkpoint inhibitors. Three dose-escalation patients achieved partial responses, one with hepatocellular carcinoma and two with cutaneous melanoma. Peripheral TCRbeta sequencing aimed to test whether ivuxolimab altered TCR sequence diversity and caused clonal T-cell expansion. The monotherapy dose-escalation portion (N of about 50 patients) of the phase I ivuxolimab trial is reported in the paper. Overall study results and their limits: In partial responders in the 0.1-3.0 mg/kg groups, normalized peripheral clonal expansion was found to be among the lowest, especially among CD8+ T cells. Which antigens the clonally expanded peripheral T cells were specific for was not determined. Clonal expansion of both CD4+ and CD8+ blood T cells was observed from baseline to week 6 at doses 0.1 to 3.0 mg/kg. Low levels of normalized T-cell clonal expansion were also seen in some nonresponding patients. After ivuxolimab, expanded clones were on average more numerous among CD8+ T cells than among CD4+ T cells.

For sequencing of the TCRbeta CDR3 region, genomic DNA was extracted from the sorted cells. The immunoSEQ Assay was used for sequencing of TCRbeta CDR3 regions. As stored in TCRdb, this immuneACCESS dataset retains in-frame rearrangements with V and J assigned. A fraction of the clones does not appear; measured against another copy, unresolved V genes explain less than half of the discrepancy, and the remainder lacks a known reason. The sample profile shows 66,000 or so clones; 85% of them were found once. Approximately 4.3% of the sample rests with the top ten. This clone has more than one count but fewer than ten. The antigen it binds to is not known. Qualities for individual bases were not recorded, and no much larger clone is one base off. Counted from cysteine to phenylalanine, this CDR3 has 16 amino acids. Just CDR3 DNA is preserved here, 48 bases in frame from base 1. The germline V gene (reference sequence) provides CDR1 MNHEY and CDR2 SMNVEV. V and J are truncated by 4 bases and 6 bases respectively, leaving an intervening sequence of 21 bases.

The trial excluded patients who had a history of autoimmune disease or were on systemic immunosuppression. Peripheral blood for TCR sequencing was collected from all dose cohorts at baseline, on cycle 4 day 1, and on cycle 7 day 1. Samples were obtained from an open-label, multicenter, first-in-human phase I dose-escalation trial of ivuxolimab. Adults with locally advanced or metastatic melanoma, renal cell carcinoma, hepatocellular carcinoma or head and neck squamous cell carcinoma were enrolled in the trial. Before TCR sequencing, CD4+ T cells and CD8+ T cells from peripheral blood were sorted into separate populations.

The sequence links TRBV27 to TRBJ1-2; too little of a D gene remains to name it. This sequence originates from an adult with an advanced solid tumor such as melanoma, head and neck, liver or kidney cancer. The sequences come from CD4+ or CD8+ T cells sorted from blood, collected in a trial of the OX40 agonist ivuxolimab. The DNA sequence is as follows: TGTGCCAGCAGTTCTCCCCCTCAACTTGGAGTGGATGGCTACACCTTC. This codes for CASSSPPQLGVDGYTF.